These 10 T cell receptor beta chains were all obtained from the same sample, sequenced in a study of OX40 agonist ivuxolimab in advanced cancers. TCRdb's copy holds only in-frame clones and misses some; the assay was immunoSEQ multiplex PCR. The sample carries more than 65,000 clones, over 65% recorded once. The source was CD4+ or CD8+ T cells sorted from blood, collected in a trial of the OX40 agonist ivuxolimab. These TCRs come from an adult with an advanced solid tumor such as melanoma, head and neck, liver or kidney cancer.

The rearrangement joins TRBV6-5 to TRBJ1-3; D may be TRBD1 (5 bases). The CDR3 extends over 14 amino acids. The V gene lost 7 bases and the J gene lost 4 bases, with 14 bases spanning the gap. Looked up from germline, CDR1 is MNHEY and CDR2 is SVGAGI. CDR3 amino acids: CASTRAGTGNTIYF. In nucleotides, the CDR3 is TGTGCCAGCACCCGAGCGGGGACGGGAAACACCATATATTTT.

The chain recombines TRBV10-2 with TRBJ1-5; 9 bases are shared with TRBD1. V shed 1 base, J shed 6 bases, and the junction held 7 bases outside the gene matches. Germline-derived CDR1 and CDR2 are WSHSY and SAAADI. The CDR3 is 16 amino acids. CDR3 loop: CASSELGTGMRQPQHF. DNA of the CDR3: TGCGCCAGCAGTGAGTTGGGGACAGGGATGCGTCAGCCCCAGCATTTT.

As for this clone: This CDR3 is also generated by other DNA sequences in the sample. The chain combines TRBV5-5 with TRBJ1-5, with 7 bases fitting TRBD1. The junction had 4 bases not matched to a gene; V was cut back by 0 bases and J by 1 base. Germline CDR1 is SGHKS and CDR2 is YYEKEE (reference sequence). CDR3 length: 16 amino acids. The CDR3 is CASSLEGGWSNQPQHF. DNA of the CDR3: TGTGCCAGCAGCTTGGAAGGGGGCTGGAGCAATCAGCCCCAGCATTTT. The entire variable domain, with the rest obtained from reference TRBV5-5 and TRBJ1-5, is as follows: DAGVTQSPTHLIKTRGQQVTLRCSPISGHKSVSWYQQVLGQGPQFIFQYYEKEERGRGNFPDRFSARQFPNYSSELNVNALLLGDSALYLCASSLEGGWSNQPQHFGDGTRLSIL.

The rearrangement links TRBV7-2 to TRBJ2-7; 10 bases are shared with TRBD1. V was pared by 5 bases and J by 3 bases, with 4 bases of the junction left unmatched. The germline V gene has CDR1 SGHTA and CDR2 FQGNSA. The CDR3 covers 14 residues. For the CDR3, the DNA is TGTGCCAGCAGCCTGGGACAGGGGCACTACGAGCAGTACTTC. Translating it yields CASSLGQGHYEQYF.

V and J are TRBV4-2 and TRBJ2-1; 10 bases fit TRBD2. CDR1 and CDR2 from the germline V gene are LGHNA and YNFKEQ. The CDR3 length is 16 residues. V was pared by 2 bases and J by 8 bases, with 9 bases of the junction left unmatched. Here the CDR3 reads CASSQSLAGGLDEQFF. CDR3 nucleotide sequence: TGTGCCAGCAGCCAATCATTAGCGGGAGGTTTAGATGAGCAGTTCTTC.

This clone appeared once. The chain links TRBV9 to TRBJ2-7; 8 nucleotides match TRBD2. Germline trimming cut 0 bases from V and 6 bases from J; bases unmatched to any gene: 8. CDR1 is SGDLS, CDR2 YYNGEE, per germline. The CDR3 covers 15 residues. In nucleotides, the CDR3 is TGTGCCAGCAGCGTAGTCAGTAGCGGGACCAGCGAGCAGTACTTC. It yields the protein CASSVVSSGTSEQYF.

The rearrangement joins TRBV4-3 to TRBJ1-1; no clear D gene. V gave up 3 bases and J gave up 4 bases, with 9 bases separating them. Germline values: CDR1 LGHNA, CDR2 YSLEER. The CDR3 loop spans 13 amino acids. The DNA for the CDR3 is TGCGCCAGCAGCCAGAGGGTGGGCACTGAAGCTTTCTTT. It encodes CASSQRVGTEAFF.

The chain is built from TRBV9 and TRBJ2-6; D is perhaps TRBD1 or TRBD2 (5 bases each). The length of the CDR3 is 17 residues. V lost 0 bases and J 0 bases, leaving 10 bases between the germline ends. CDR1 and CDR2 from the germline V gene are SGDLS and YYNGEE. The CDR3 sequence: CASSVEGRASGANVLTF. DNA for the CDR3: TGTGCCAGCAGCGTAGAGGGACGGGCCTCTGGGGCCAACGTCCTGACTTTC.

The V gene is TRBV2, the J gene TRBJ2-2; tentatively, D is TRBD1 (6 bases). V gave up 8 bases and J gave up 4 bases, with 11 bases separating them. Germline V gene sequence: CDR1 SNHLY, CDR2 FYNNEI. The CDR3 covers 13 residues. CDR3 nucleotides: TGTGCCAGCTCGCAAGGGGGCACCGGGGAGCTGTTTTTT. Amino acid sequence: CASSQGGTGELFF.

The chain links TRBV18 to TRBJ1-2; D ambiguous. V lost 4 bases to trimming and J lost 3 bases, with 15 bases between them. Looked up from germline, CDR1 is KGHSH and CDR2 is LQKENI. The CDR3 is 15 residues long. DNA of the CDR3: TGTGCCAGCTCACGTCGGGTAGGGAAGGACTATGGCTACACCTTC. It encodes CASSRRVGKDYGYTF. The full variable domain, in which reference TRBV18 and TRBJ1-2 provide the parts outside the CDR3, is NAGVMQNPRHLVRRRGQEARLRCSPMKGHSHVYWYRQLPEEGLKFMVYLQKENIIDESGMPKERFSAEFPKEGPSILRIQQVVRGDSAAYFCASSRRVGKDYGYTFGSGTRLTVV.